This T cell receptor (beta chain) was captured in a study of cytomegalovirus exposure and HLA in healthy donors. Findings and caveats of the study: Within the 100 to 150 validation repertoires, first-cohort TCR clusters tended to co-occur, according to a later analysis.

Of note for this clone: As yet, its antigen is unknown.

Measured with immunoSEQ multiplex PCR; TCRdb has only the in-frame clones, and not every one. The sample carries approximately 300,000 clones, around 90% recorded once. In germline, CDR1 is SQVTM, CDR2 ANQGSEA. Trimming removed 5 bases at V and 1 base at J, with 9 bases between. The CDR3 is 13 residues long. The chain carries TRBV29-1 and TRBJ2-1; the D is unclear. The receptor comes from a woman in her twenties or thirties in good health and CMV-seropositive. The sample was PBMCs. The CDR3 bases are TGCAGCGTTCCTGTGGGATCCTACAATGAGCAGTTCTTC. It codes for CSVPVGSYNEQFF.